A selection of T cell receptor beta chains follows, all from one sample in a study of spatial heterogeneity in lung cancer. MiXCR, applied by TCRdb to the 5' RACE reads, yields one record per CDR3 protein. The sample yields under 75,000 distinct CDR3 sequences, 8% to 10% seen once. This sample comprised PBMCs, obtained at follow-up. The receptors come from a female donor with early-stage non-small cell lung cancer. Each CDR3 is given with its conserved first and last residue. A D gene is named only where the DNA matches it firmly. A row's size may be missing; if present it is once, few, many or a size class.

v_call: TRBV11-2
j_call: TRBJ2-2
d_call: .
clone_size: many
cdr3_aa: CASGDPGQLQNTGELFF
cdr3_nt: TGTGCCAGCGGTGACCCCGGACAGTTACAGAACACCGGGGAGCTGTTTTTT

v_call: TRBV24-1
j_call: TRBJ2-2
d_call: .
clone_size: many
cdr3_aa: CATGGLANTGELFF
cdr3_nt: TGTGCCACCGGTGGCCTTGCGAACACCGGGGAGCTGTTTTTT

v_call: TRBV7-2
j_call: TRBJ1-4
d_call: .
clone_size: .
cdr3_aa: CASTHDAGNEKLFF
cdr3_nt: TGTGCCAGCACCCATGATGCGGGGAATGAAAAACTGTTTTTT

v_call: TRBV5-1
j_call: TRBJ2-3
d_call: TRBD2
clone_size: few
cdr3_aa: CASSLGGAGDGDTQYF
cdr3_nt: TGCGCCAGCAGCCTCGGGGGAGCGGGAGATGGAGATACGCAGTATTTT

v_call: TRBV3-1
j_call: TRBJ2-1
d_call: TRBD1
clone_size: .
cdr3_aa: CASSQYRGSYNEQFF
cdr3_nt: TGTGCCAGCAGCCAATACAGGGGCTCCTACAATGAGCAGTTCTTC

v_call: TRBV12-3/TRBV12-4
j_call: TRBJ2-7
d_call: .
clone_size: many
cdr3_aa: CASSPPRVYEQYF
cdr3_nt: TGTGCCAGCAGTCCCCCAAGGGTTTACGAGCAGTACTTC

v_call: TRBV7-9
j_call: TRBJ1-3
d_call: .
clone_size: .
cdr3_aa: CASSLNSGNTIYF
cdr3_nt: TGTGCCAGCAGCTTAAACTCTGGAAACACCATATATTTT

v_call: TRBV19
j_call: TRBJ2-1
d_call: .
clone_size: many
cdr3_aa: CASRIDFGNNEQFF
cdr3_nt: TGTGCCAGTAGGATAGACTTTGGGAACAATGAGCAGTTCTTC

v_call: TRBV20-1
j_call: TRBJ2-3
d_call: TRBD2
clone_size: many
cdr3_aa: CSASVVAGGIADTQYF
cdr3_nt: TGCAGTGCTAGTGTCGTCGCGGGAGGGATAGCAGATACGCAGTATTTT

v_call: TRBV30
j_call: TRBJ1-2
d_call: .
clone_size: many
cdr3_aa: CAWSVQFRSYGYTF
cdr3_nt: TGTGCCTGGAGTGTACAGTTCAGGAGCTATGGCTACACCTTC

v_call: TRBV11-1
j_call: TRBJ2-5
d_call: .
clone_size: many
cdr3_aa: CASSPERETQYF
cdr3_nt: TGTGCCAGCAGTCCGGAACGAGAGACCCAGTACTTC

v_call: TRBV28
j_call: TRBJ1-2
d_call: .
clone_size: many
cdr3_aa: CASSLLADGDGYTF
cdr3_nt: TGTGCCAGCAGTTTACTGGCAGACGGAGATGGCTACACCTTC

v_call: TRBV30
j_call: TRBJ1-2
d_call: .
clone_size: .
cdr3_aa: CAWSRGRNYGYTF
cdr3_nt: TGTGCCTGGAGCCGGGGACGGAACTATGGCTACACCTTC

v_call: TRBV5-1
j_call: TRBJ2-5
d_call: .
clone_size: .
cdr3_aa: CASSLAGAGNQETQYF
cdr3_nt: TGCGCCAGCAGCTTGGCCGGGGCGGGAAACCAAGAGACCCAGTACTTC

v_call: TRBV5-1
j_call: TRBJ2-1
d_call: TRBD2
clone_size: many
cdr3_aa: CASSLSAGEVGHEQFF
cdr3_nt: TGCGCCAGCAGTCTTTCAGCGGGAGAAGTTGGCCATGAGCAGTTCTTC

v_call: TRBV7-8
j_call: TRBJ2-7
d_call: TRBD2
clone_size: many
cdr3_aa: CASSLGTSGRHEQYF
cdr3_nt: TGTGCCAGCAGCTTAGGTACTAGCGGTAGGCACGAGCAGTACTTC

v_call: TRBV24-1
j_call: TRBJ2-1
d_call: TRBD2
clone_size: many
cdr3_aa: CATSDRLAASYNEQFF
cdr3_nt: TGTGCCACCAGTGATCGACTAGCGGCGTCCTACAATGAGCAGTTCTTC

v_call: TRBV12-3/TRBV12-4
j_call: TRBJ2-1
d_call: TRBD1
clone_size: many
cdr3_aa: CATAGGNEQFF
cdr3_nt: TGTGCCACCGCAGGGGGCAATGAGCAGTTCTTC

v_call: TRBV20-1
j_call: TRBJ2-7
d_call: .
clone_size: .
cdr3_aa: CSARTTYEQYF
cdr3_nt: TGCAGTGCTAGGACTACCTACGAGCAGTACTTC

v_call: TRBV19
j_call: TRBJ2-5
d_call: .
clone_size: many
cdr3_aa: CASTHTGLGETQYF
cdr3_nt: TGTGCCAGTACCCACACAGGTCTGGGGGAGACCCAGTACTTC

v_call: TRBV27
j_call: TRBJ2-1
d_call: .
clone_size: many
cdr3_aa: CASTPWGRDNEQFF
cdr3_nt: TGTGCCAGCACCCCTTGGGGGAGAGACAATGAGCAGTTCTTC

v_call: TRBV12-3/TRBV12-4
j_call: TRBJ2-2
d_call: TRBD2
clone_size: .
cdr3_aa: CASSPLGGEGTGELFF
cdr3_nt: TGTGCCAGCAGTCCCCTGGGAGGGGAAGGGACCGGGGAGCTGTTTTTT

v_call: TRBV7-2
j_call: TRBJ2-7
d_call: .
clone_size: many
cdr3_aa: CASSFSGSSYEQYF
cdr3_nt: TGTGCCAGCAGCTTTTCAGGGAGCTCCTACGAGCAGTACTTC

v_call: TRBV12-3/TRBV12-4
j_call: TRBJ1-5
d_call: .
clone_size: many
cdr3_aa: CASSPTGQKGLGQPQHF
cdr3_nt: TGTGCCAGCAGTCCCACCGGACAGAAGGGCCTTGGGCAGCCCCAGCATTTT

v_call: TRBV28
j_call: TRBJ2-7
d_call: .
clone_size: .
cdr3_aa: CASSLKGGPTYEQYF
cdr3_nt: TGTGCCAGCAGTTTAAAGGGGGGCCCCACCTACGAGCAGTACTTC

v_call: TRBV3-1
j_call: TRBJ2-7
d_call: .
clone_size: .
cdr3_aa: CASSHRVEQYF
cdr3_nt: TGTGCCAGCAGCCACCGGGTCGAGCAGTACTTC

v_call: TRBV27
j_call: TRBJ1-2
d_call: TRBD1
clone_size: many
cdr3_aa: CASSLVEGAEYGYTF
cdr3_nt: TGTGCCAGCAGTTTAGTAGAGGGGGCTGAGTATGGCTACACCTTC

v_call: TRBV10-3
j_call: TRBJ2-2
d_call: TRBD2
clone_size: many
cdr3_aa: CAISKLTSGGAQDTGELFF
cdr3_nt: TGTGCCATCAGTAAGCTTACTAGCGGGGGAGCCCAGGACACCGGGGAGCTGTTTTTT

v_call: TRBV20-1
j_call: TRBJ2-1
d_call: TRBD2
clone_size: many
cdr3_aa: CSAGTGTSGYNEQFF
cdr3_nt: TGCAGTGCTGGTACCGGGACTAGCGGTTACAATGAGCAGTTCTTC